These 21 T cell receptor beta chains were all obtained from the same sample, sequenced in a study of T cells in Graves' hyperthyroidism and ophthalmopathy. RNA transcripts were the template for amplifying TCR beta CDR3 regions. The TCR CDR3 first-round RT-PCR relied on the HTBI primer set. TCRdb used MiXCR to reprocess the multiplex PCR reads, holding one entry per CDR3 protein. This table has about 560,000 distinct CDR3 sequences, around 15% appearing once. The sequencing input was blood. These receptors all come from a woman in her 40s with Graves' hyperthyroidism.

This clonotype was seen many times. The V call is TRBV7-8, the J call TRBJ1-5, with 7 nucleotides matching TRBD1. J lost 1 base, V lost 4 bases, and 16 bases had no gene match. The CDR3 is 19 amino acids. Per germline, CDR1 SGHVS and CDR2 FQNEAQ. The CDR3 coding sequence is TGTGCCAGCAGCTCAGCCGTGGACAGGATACAGGGGAGCAATCAGCCCCAGCATTTT. Encoded protein: CASSSAVDRIQGSNQPQHF.

The table lists this clonotype with many counts. This sequence joins TRBV7-8 and TRBJ1-5; D is uncertain. The CDR3 is made up of 15 amino acids. Germline V gives CDR1 SGHVS, CDR2 FQNEAQ. V lost 1 base and J lost 3, with 10 bases in between. CDR3 DNA: TGTGCCAGCAGCTTAGAACAGACATACAATCAGCCCCAGCATTTT. It specifies CASSLEQTYNQPQHF.

This clonotype was seen at least ten times. The chain carries TRBV12-3 or TRBV12-4 and TRBJ1-5, with TRBD1 as a possible D gene (6 bases). The V end was cut by 5 bases, the J end by 7 bases, with 18 bases between. The CDR3 contains 15 residues. The CDR3 loop reads CASSTGTGLRQPQHF. The DNA for the CDR3 is TGTGCCAGCAGTACCGGAACAGGGTTAAGGCAGCCCCAGCATTTT.

Worth noting for this clonotype: Possible read error: a much larger clone is one base away. The chain joins TRBV28 to TRBJ1-1; possible D gene TRBD1, 6 bases. V gave up 2 bases and J gave up 1 base, with 14 bases separating them. The CDR3 runs to 16 residues. Looked up from germline, CDR1 is MDHEN and CDR2 is SYDVKM. The CDR3 DNA reads TGTGCCAGCAGTTTAGGGGGGGGCGGAAGGAACACTGAAGCTTTCTTT. This codes for CASSLGGGGRNTEAFF.

In its sample, this clonotype was seen many times. This chain joins TRBV5-1 and TRBJ2-1; a weak D match, TRBD2 (5 bases). This CDR3 region has 15 residues. Trimming pared 4 bases from V and 2 bases from J, leaving 13 bases between. Germline loops: CDR1 SGHRS, CDR2 YFSETQ. For the CDR3, the DNA is TGCGCCAGCAGCCCGGAGGTTACCACCTACAATGAGCAGTTCTTC. Protein sequence: CASSPEVTTYNEQFF.

This clonotype was observed at least ten times. The chain employs TRBV27 and TRBJ1-5, with TRBD1 matching 8 bases. CDR3 length: 18 residues. Germline CDR1 MNHEY, CDR2 SMNVEV (reference sequence). J gave up 1 base and V 5 bases, and 13 bases lay outside the gene matches. The CDR3 DNA sequence: TGTGCCAGCAGTATGACAGGGGCCCTAGCATTAAGCAATCAGCCCCAGCATTTT. Amino acids: CASSMTGALALSNQPQHF.

The chain is built from TRBV11-2 and TRBJ2-6; 11 nucleotides agree with TRBD1. CDR1 and CDR2 from the germline V gene are SGHAT and FQNNGV. This CDR3 is built from 17 residues. Trimming cost V 5 bases and J 2 bases; bases outside gene matches: 5. CDR3 amino acids: CASSTGQGATGANVLTF. CDR3 DNA: TGTGCCAGCAGCACCGGACAGGGGGCCACTGGGGCCAACGTCCTGACTTTC.

This clonotype was seen repeatedly, ten times or more. The CDR3 DNA is TGCAGTGTTGGGGGTCTTGGTGAAAAACTGTTTTTT. This gives the protein CSVGGLGEKLFF. V usage is TRBV20-1 and J usage is TRBJ1-4, with D possibly TRBD1 on 5 matching bases. Germline loops: CDR1 DFQATT, CDR2 SNEGSKA (reference sequence). V was trimmed by 7 bases and J by 7 bases, leaving 13 bases between them. This CDR3 spans 12 amino acids.

Remarks on this clonotype: A much larger clone differs by one base, so this may be a read error. V usage is TRBV28 and J usage is TRBJ1-2; D gene uncertain. The CDR3 length is 12 residues. CDR1 is MDHEN and CDR2 is SYDVKM in the germline V gene. As DNA, the CDR3 is TGTGCCAGTCACCGCCAGGACTATGGCTACATCTTC. This encodes CASHRQDYGYIF.

This clonotype was counted only a few times. The chain has TRBV20-1 and TRBJ2-2, with TRBD2 matching 8 bases. The ends lost 0 bases at V and 12 bases at J; junction bases unmatched: 9. This CDR3 is built from 14 residues. Germline V gene data show CDR1 as DFQATT and CDR2 as SNEGSKA (reference sequence). The CDR3 spells CSAREKAGVTKLFF. The CDR3 DNA is TGCAGTGCTAGAGAGAAAGCGGGAGTAACGAAGCTGTTTTTT.

There are a few counts of this clonotype. The CDR3 region has the DNA TGCAGCGTTGAAGGGGTTGAAAAACTGTTTTTT. Amino acid sequence: CSVEGVEKLFF. The chain couples TRBV29-1 to TRBJ1-4; D gene ambiguous. Germline values: CDR1 SQVTM, CDR2 ANQGSEA. V gave up 1 base and J gave up 7 bases, with 4 bases separating them. The CDR3 covers 11 residues.

The V and J genes are TRBV7-2 and TRBJ2-7; D possibly corresponds to TRBD2 (6 bases). CDR3 size: 13 residues. Germline lookup yields CDR1 SGHTA and CDR2 FQGNSA. V gave up 0 bases and J gave up 6 bases, with 9 bases separating them. The CDR3 reads CASSLAGTSEQYF. As DNA, the CDR3 is TGTGCCAGCAGCTTAGCTGGGACTTCCGAGCAGTACTTC.

This clonotype was seen at least ten times. J is TRBJ1-3 and V is TRBV11-2, with D unresolved. Trimming shortened V by 4 bases and J by 5 bases, and 18 bases separated the two germline ends. CDR3 size: 16 residues. The V gene's germline CDR1 is SGHAT and CDR2 FQNNGV. CDR3 in DNA: TGTGCCAGCAGCTCAGCCTACACATCATTGCGAAACACCATATATTTT. Residues: CASSSAYTSLRNTIYF. Drawing the rest from reference TRBV11-2 and TRBJ1-3, the complete variable domain is EAGVAQSPRYKIIEKRQSVAFWCNPISGHATLYWYQQILGQGPKLLIQFQNNGVVDDSQLPKDRFSAERLKGVDSTLKIQPAKLEDSAVYLCASSSAYTSLRNTIYFGEGSWLTVV.

This clonotype was seen at least ten times. The genes are TRBV12-3 or TRBV12-4 and TRBJ2-7, with D maybe TRBD2 (6 bases). V dropped 5 bases and J dropped 3 bases, with 26 bases sitting between them. CDR3 length: 18 residues. This chain's CDR3 is CASSPLAPDSLGIYEQYF. As DNA, the CDR3 is TGTGCCAGCAGTCCACTAGCCCCGGACTCGCTCGGGATCTACGAGCAGTACTTC.

This clonotype was detected many times. One end of the junction is discordant with germline, which a read error may explain. V and J are TRBV2 and TRBJ2-3; a possible D gene is TRBD1 (5 bases). The germline CDR1 and CDR2 sequences are SNHLY and FYNNEI. The CDR3 runs 13 residues. CDR3 DNA: TGTGCCAGCAGCCGACAGAGCAGAGATACGCAGTATTTT. It translates to CASSRQSRDTQYF.

This chain joins TRBV19 and TRBJ2-6, with unresolved D. With 1 base removed from V and 0 bases from J, the gap between germline ends came to 1 base. Germline V gene sequence: CDR1 LNHDA, CDR2 SQIVND (reference sequence). This CDR3 has 14 residues. The CDR3 region has the DNA TGTGCCAGTAGTATAGGCTCTGGGGCCAACGTCCTGACTTTC. This gives the protein CASSIGSGANVLTF. The full variable domain, with the rest looked up from reference TRBV19 and TRBJ2-6, is DGGITQSPKYLFRKEGQNVTLSCEQNLNHDAMYWYRQDPGQGLRLIYYSQIVNDFQKGDIAEGYSVSREKKESFPLTVTSAQKNPTAFYLCASSIGSGANVLTFGAGSRLTVL.

This clonotype occurred many times. The chain links TRBV27 to TRBJ2-7, with 7 bases lining up with TRBD1. This CDR3 has 13 residues. Germline V gene lookup returns CDR1 MNHEY and CDR2 SMNVEV (reference sequence). Trimming at V came to 2 bases and at J to 3 bases, leaving 1 base not matched to a gene. CDR3 DNA sequence: TGTGCCAGCAGTTTACACAGGGGCTACGAGCAGTACTTC. This translates into CASSLHRGYEQYF.

This clonotype appeared a few times. J is TRBJ1-5 and V is TRBV27; TRBD1 matches 7 bases. The J segment lost 4 bases and the V segment lost 4 bases, leaving 7 bases of the junction unmatched. Germline assignment: CDR1 MNHEY and CDR2 SMNVEV (reference sequence). The CDR3 sequence is 15 residues long. CDR3 amino acids: CASSSGDRVNQPQHF. CDR3 nucleotides: TGTGCCAGCAGTTCCGGTGACAGGGTTAATCAGCCCCAGCATTTT.

This clonotype was seen many times. This chain joins TRBV6-1 and TRBJ1-1; D is unresolved. The CDR3 contains 14 residues. V was pared by 4 bases and J by 7 bases, with 16 bases between. CDR1 is MNHNS, CDR2 SASEGT, per germline. The chain's CDR3 is CASSGAIDNLEAFF. The CDR3 DNA sequence: TGTGCCAGCAGTGGGGCGATAGACAACCTTGAAGCTTTCTTT.

This clonotype was found many times. This sequence joins TRBV7-3 and TRBJ2-7, with D uncertain. This CDR3 spans 14 amino acids. Germline CDR1 is SGHTA and CDR2 is FQGTGA. Trimming cost V 0 bases and J 4 bases, with 10 bases left between them. CDR3 region: CASSLTSKGYEQYF. CDR3 nucleotide sequence: TGTGCCAGCAGCTTAACGAGCAAGGGATACGAGCAGTACTTC.

This clonotype has a count of ten or more. The chain combines TRBV11-2 with TRBJ2-1; possible D gene TRBD1, 6 bases. The CDR3 runs 16 residues. Trimming stripped 2 bases from V and 0 bases from J, with 11 bases between. CDR1 and CDR2 (germline): SGHAT, FQNNGV. CDR3 region: CASSLCQGCSYNEQFF. In nucleotides, the CDR3 is TGTGCCAGCAGCTTATGTCAGGGGTGCTCCTACAATGAGCAGTTCTTC.